This paragraph reports one TCR beta chain. This specimen belongs to a study of blood T cell repertoires in COVID-19. Study summary: Sources were T cells, B-cell-depleted T cells, or PBMCs; the material itself was cDNA or gDNA.

Assignments of participants to cohorts depended upon their own reported clinical history. Profiling relied on immunoSEQ multiplex PCR, and the TCRdb table lists in-frame clones only, not all of them. Of fewer than 250,000 clones in the sample, roughly 88% were seen once. This CDR3 comprises 14 residues. V shed 6 bases and J shed 3 bases, with 12 bases lying between them. Germline-derived CDR1 and CDR2 are MNHEY and SVGAGI. Sequenced: PBMCs or T cells enriched from blood (not recorded which). This chain connects TRBV6-5 to TRBJ1-5; weak D call: TRBD1 (6 bases). This TCR was sampled from a woman between 45 and 60 years old who had recovered from COVID-19. The CDR3, as DNA: TGTGCCAGCAGACTAGACAGGACCAATCAGCCCCAGCATTTT. Translating gives CASRLDRTNQPQHF.